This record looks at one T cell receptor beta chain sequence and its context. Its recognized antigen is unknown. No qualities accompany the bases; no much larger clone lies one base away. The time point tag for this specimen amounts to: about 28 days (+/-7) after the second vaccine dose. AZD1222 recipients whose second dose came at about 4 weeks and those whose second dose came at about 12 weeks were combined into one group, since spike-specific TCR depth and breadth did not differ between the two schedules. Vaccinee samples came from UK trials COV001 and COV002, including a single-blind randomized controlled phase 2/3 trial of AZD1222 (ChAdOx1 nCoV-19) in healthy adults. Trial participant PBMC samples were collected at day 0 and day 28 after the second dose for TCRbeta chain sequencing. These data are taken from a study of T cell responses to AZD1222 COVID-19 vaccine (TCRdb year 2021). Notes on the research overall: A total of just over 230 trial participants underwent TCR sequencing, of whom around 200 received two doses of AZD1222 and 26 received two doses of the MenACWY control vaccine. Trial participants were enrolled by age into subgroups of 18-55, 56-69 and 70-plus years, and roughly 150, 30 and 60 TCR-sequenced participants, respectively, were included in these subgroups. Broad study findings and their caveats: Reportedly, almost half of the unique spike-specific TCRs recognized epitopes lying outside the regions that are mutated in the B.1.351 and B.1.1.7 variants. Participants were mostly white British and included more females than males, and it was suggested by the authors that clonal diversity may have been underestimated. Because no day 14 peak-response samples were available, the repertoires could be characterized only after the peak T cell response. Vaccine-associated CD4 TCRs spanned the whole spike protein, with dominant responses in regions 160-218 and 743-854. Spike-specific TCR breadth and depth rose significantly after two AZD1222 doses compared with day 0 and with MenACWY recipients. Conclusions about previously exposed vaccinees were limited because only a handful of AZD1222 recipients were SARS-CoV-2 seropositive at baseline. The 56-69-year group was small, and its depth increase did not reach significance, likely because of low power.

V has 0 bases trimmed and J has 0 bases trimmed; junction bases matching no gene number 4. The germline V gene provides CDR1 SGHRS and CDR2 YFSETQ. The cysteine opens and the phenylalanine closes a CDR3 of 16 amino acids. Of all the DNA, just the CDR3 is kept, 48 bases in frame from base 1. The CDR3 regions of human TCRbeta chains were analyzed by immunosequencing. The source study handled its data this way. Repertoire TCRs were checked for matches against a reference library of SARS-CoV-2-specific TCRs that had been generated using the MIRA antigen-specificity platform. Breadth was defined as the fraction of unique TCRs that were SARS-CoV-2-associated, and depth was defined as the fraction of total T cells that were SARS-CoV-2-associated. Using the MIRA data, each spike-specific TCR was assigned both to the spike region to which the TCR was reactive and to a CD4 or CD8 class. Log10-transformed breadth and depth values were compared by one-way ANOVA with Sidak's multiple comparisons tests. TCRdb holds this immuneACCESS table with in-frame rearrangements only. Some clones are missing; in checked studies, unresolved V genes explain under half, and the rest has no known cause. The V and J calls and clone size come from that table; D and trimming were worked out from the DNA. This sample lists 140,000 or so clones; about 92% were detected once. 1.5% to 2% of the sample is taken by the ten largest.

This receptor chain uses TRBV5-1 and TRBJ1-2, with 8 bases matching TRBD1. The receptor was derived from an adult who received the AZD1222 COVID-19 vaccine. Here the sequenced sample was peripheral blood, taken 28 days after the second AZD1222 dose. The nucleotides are TGCGCCAGCAGCTTGGCCGCGACAGGGGCTAACTATGGCTACACCTTC. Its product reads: CASSLAATGANYGYTF.